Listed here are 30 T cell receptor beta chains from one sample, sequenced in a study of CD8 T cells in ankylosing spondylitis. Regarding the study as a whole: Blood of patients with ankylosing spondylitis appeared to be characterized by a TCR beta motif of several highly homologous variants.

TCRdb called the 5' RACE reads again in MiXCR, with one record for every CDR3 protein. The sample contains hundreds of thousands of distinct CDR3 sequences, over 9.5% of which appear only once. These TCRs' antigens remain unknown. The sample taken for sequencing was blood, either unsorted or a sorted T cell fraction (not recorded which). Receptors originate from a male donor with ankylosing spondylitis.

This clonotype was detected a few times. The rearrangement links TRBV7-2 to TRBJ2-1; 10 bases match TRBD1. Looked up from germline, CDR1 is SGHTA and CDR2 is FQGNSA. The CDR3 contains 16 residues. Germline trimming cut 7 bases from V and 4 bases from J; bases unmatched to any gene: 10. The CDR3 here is CASKKQTGGAYNEQFF. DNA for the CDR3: TGTGCCAGCAAGAAACAGACAGGGGGCGCTTACAATGAGCAGTTCTTC.

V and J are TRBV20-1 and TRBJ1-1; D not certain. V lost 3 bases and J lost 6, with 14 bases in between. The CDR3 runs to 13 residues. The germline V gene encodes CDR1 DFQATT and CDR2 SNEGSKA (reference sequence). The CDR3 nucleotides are TGCAGTGCTAGTGCCGTCGTCGGGGCTGAAGCTTTCTTT. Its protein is CSASAVVGAEAFF.

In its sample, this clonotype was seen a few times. The CDR3 region has the DNA TGCAGTGCTAGTAAGGGCCTAGCCGATTACAATGAGCAGTTCTTC. Translated, it gives CSASKGLADYNEQFF. The chain couples TRBV20-1 to TRBJ2-1, with TRBD2 as a possible D gene (5 bases). The CDR3 consists of 15 residues. V was pared by 3 bases and J by 4 bases, with 16 bases between. The V gene's germline CDR1 is DFQATT and CDR2 SNEGSKA (reference sequence).

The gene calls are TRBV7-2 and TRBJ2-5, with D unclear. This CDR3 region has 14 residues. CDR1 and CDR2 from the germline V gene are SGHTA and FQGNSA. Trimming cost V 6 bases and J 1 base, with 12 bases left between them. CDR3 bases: TGTGCCAGCAGGCGTTCTAGAGGCCAAGAGACCCAGTACTTC. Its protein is CASRRSRGQETQYF.

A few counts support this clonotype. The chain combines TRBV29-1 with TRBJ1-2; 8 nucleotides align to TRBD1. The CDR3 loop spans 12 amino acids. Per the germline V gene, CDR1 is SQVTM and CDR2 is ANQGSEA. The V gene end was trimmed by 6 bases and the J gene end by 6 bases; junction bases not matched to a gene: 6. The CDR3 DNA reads TGCAGCGTCGACAGGGGTGTGAATGGCTACACCTTC. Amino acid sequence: CSVDRGVNGYTF.

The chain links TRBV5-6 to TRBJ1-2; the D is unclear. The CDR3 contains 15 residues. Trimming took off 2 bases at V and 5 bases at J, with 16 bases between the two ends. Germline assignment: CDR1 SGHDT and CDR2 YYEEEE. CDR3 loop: CASSFLDKIGYGYTF. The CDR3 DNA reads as TGTGCCAGCAGCTTTCTTGACAAAATTGGATATGGCTACACCTTC. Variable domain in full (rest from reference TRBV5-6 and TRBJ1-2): DAGVTQSPTHLIKTRGQQVTLRCSPKSGHDTVSWYQQALGQGPQFIFQYYEEEERQRGNFPDRFSGHQFPNYSSELNVNALLLGDSALYLCASSFLDKIGYGYTFGSGTRLTVV.

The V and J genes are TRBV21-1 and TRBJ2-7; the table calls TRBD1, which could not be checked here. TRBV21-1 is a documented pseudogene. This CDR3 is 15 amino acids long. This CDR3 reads CASRSDRTWSYEQYV. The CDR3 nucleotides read TGTGCCAGCAGATCGGACAGGACATGGTCCTACGAGCAGTACGTC.

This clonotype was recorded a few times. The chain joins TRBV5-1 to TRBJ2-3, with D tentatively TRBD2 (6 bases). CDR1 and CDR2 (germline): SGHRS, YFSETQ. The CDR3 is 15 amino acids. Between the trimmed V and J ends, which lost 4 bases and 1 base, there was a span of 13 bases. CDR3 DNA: TGCGCCAGCAGCGTAACTAGCTACCGCACAGATACGCAGTATTTT. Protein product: CASSVTSYRTDTQYF. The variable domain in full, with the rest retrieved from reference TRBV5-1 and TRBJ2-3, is KAGVTQTPRYLIKTRGQQVTLSCSPISGHRSVSWYQQTPGQGLQFLFEYFSETQRNKGNFPGRFSGRQFSNSRSEMNVSTLELGDSALYLCASSVTSYRTDTQYFGPGTRLTVL.

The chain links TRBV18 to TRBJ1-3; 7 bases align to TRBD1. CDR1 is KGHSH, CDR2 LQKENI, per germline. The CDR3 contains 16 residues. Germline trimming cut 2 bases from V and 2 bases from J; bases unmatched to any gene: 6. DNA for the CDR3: TGTGCCAGCTCACCATCCGGGACAGCTCCTGGAAACACCATATATTTT. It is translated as CASSPSGTAPGNTIYF.

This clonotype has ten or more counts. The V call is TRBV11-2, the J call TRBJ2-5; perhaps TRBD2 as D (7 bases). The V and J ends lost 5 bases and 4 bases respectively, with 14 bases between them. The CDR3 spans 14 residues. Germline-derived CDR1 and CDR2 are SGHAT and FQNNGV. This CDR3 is CASSATRGGETQYF. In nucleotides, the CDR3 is TGTGCCAGCAGCGCTACTAGGGGGGGAGAGACCCAGTACTTC.

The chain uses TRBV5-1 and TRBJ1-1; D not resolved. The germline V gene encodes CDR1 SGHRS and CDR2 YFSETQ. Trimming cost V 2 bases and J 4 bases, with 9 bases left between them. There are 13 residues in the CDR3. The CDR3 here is CASSFDWGTEAFF. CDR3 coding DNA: TGCGCCAGCAGCTTCGACTGGGGCACTGAAGCTTTCTTT.

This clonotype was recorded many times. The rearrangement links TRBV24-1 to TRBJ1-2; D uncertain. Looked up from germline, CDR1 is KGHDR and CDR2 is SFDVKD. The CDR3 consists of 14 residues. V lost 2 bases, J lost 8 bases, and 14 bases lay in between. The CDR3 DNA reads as TGTGCCACCAGTGATTGGAAAGGCCACGCCGGCTACACCTTC. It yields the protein CATSDWKGHAGYTF.

CDR3 sequence reads: CASSQVTTGPRV. The CDR3 region has the DNA TGCGCCAGCAGCCAAGTCACGACAGGTCCACGCGTC. V is TRBV4-1 and J is TRBJ2-7, with D possibly matching TRBD1 (6 bases). The V gene's germline CDR1 is MGHRA and CDR2 YSYEKL. The CDR3 runs to 12 residues.

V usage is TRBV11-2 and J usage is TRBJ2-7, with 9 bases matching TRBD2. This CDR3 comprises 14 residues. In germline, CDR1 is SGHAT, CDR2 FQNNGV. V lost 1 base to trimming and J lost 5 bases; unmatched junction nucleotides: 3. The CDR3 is CASSLGRLADEQYV. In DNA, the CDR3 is TGTGCCAGCAGCTTAGGGCGACTAGCGGACGAGCAGTACGTC.

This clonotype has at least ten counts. The CDR3 DNA reads TGTGCCAGCAGCCAAGCGTTGGGCGATAGGAGCTACACCTTC. This sequence encodes CASSQALGDRSYTF. The V call is TRBV3-1, the J call TRBJ1-2; D not certain. V was cut by 1 base and J by 9 bases, with 15 bases left in between. There are 14 residues in the CDR3. CDR1 LGHDT and CDR2 YNNKEL come from the germline V gene (reference sequence).

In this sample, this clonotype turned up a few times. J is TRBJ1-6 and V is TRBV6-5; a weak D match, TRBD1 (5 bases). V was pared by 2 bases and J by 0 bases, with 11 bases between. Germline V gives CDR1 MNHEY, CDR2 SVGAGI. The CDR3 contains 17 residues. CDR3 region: CASSYRGGSSYNSPLHF. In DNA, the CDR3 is TGTGCCAGCAGTTACAGGGGAGGGAGCTCCTATAATTCACCCCTCCACTTT.

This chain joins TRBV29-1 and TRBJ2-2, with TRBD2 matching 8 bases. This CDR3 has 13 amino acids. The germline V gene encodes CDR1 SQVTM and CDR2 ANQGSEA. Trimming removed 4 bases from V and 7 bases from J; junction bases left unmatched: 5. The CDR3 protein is CSVAHGRGGELFF. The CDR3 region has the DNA TGCAGCGTTGCCCACGGGAGGGGCGGGGAGCTGTTTTTT.

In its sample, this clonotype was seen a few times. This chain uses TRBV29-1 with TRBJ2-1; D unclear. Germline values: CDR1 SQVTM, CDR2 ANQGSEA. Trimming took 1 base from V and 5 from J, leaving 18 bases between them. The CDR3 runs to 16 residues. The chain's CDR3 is CSVEGQRWSGDNEQFF. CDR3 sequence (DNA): TGCAGCGTTGAAGGCCAACGGTGGTCAGGTGACAATGAGCAGTTCTTC.

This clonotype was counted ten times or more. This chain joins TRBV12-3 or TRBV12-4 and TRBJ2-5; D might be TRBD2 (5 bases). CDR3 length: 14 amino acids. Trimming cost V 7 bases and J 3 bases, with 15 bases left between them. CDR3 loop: CASTFSVREETQYF. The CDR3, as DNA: TGTGCCAGCACCTTCTCCGTGAGGGAAGAGACCCAGTACTTC.

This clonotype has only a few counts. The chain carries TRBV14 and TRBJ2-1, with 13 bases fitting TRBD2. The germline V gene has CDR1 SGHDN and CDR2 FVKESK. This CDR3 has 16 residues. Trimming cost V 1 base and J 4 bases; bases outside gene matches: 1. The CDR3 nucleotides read TGTGCCAGCAGCCAAGGACTAGCGGGAGGATACAATGAGCAGTTCTTC. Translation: CASSQGLAGGYNEQFF. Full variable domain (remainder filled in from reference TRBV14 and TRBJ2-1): EAGVTQFPSHSVIEKGQTVTLRCDPISGHDNLYWYRRVMGKEIKFLLHFVKESKQDESGMPNNRFLAERTGGTYSTLKVQPAELEDSGVYFCASSQGLAGGYNEQFFGPGTRLTVL.

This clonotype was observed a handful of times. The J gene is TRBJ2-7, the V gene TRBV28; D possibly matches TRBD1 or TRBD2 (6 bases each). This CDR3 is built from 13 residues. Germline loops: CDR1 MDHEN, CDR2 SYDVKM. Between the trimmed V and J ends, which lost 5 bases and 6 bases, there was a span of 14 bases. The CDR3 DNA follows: TGTGCCAGCAGTCTCCTCAGGGGAGGCGAGCAGTACGTC. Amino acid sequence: CASSLLRGGEQYV.

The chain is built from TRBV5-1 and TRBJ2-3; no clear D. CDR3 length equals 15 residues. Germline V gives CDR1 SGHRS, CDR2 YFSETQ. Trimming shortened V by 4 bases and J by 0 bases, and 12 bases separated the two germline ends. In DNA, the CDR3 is TGCGCCAGCAGCGAACCCTACACTAGCACAGATACGCAGTATTTT. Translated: CASSEPYTSTDTQYF.

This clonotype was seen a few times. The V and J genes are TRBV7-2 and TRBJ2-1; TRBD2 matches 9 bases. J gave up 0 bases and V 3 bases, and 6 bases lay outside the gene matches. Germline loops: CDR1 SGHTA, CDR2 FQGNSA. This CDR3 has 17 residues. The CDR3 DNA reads TGTGCCAGCAGCTTCGGAAGCGGGAGGAGCTCCTACAATGAGCAGTTCTTC. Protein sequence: CASSFGSGRSSYNEQFF.

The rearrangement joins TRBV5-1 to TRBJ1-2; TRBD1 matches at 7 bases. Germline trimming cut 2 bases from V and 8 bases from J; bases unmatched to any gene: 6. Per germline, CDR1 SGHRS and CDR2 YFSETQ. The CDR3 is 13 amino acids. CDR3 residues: CASSLNRDRGYTF. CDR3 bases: TGCGCCAGCAGCTTAAACCGGGACAGAGGCTACACCTTC.

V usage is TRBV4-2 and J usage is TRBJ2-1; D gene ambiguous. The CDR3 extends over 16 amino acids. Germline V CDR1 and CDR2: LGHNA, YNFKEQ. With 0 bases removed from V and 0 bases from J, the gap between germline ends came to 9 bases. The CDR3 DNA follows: TGTGCCAGCAGCCAAGATAGGGCAGGCTCCTACAATGAGCAGTTCTTC. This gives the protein CASSQDRAGSYNEQFF.

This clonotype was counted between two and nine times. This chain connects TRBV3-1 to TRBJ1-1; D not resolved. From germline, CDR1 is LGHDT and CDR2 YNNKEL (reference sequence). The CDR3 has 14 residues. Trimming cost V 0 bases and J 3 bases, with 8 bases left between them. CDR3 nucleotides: TGTGCCAGCAGCCAAGAGACATGGGACACTGAAGCTTTCTTT. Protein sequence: CASSQETWDTEAFF.

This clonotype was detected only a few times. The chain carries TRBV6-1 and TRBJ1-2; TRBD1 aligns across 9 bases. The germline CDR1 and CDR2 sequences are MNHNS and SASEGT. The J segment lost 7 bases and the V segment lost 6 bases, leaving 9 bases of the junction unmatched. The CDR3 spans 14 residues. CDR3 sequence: CASSPRQGGGGYTF. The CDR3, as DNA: TGTGCCAGCAGCCCTCGACAGGGGGGTGGTGGCTACACCTTC.

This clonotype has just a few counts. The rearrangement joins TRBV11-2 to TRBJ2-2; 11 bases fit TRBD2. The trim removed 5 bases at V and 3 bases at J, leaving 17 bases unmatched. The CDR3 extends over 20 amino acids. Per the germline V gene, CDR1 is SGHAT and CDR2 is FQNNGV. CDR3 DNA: TGTGCCAGCAGCAAAAGAACTAGCGGGAGCCCGACTGGCGACACCGGGGAGCTGTTTTTT. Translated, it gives CASSKRTSGSPTGDTGELFF.

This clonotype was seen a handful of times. The CDR3 is CASSQDLVKRNGYTF. The DNA for the CDR3 is TGTGCCAGCAGCCAAGATCTCGTGAAGCGGAATGGCTACACCTTC. The rearrangement joins TRBV3-1 to TRBJ1-2; D is ambiguous. Germline CDR1 LGHDT, CDR2 YNNKEL (reference sequence). Trimming removed 0 bases from V and 6 bases from J, with 14 bases in between. The CDR3 is 15 amino acids.

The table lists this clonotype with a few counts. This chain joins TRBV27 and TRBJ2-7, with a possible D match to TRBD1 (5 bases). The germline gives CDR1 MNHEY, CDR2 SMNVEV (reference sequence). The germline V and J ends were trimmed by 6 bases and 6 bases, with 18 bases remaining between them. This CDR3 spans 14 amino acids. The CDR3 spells CASSLGPLRGEQYF. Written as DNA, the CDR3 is TGTGCCAGCAGCCTCGGACCCCTAAGGGGCGAGCAGTACTTC.